The clone carrying this T cell receptor (beta chain) was picked up many times. Sample-barcoded 5' priming and a J-beta primer mix drove a second PCR of roughly 6 to 12 cycles. TCRdb itself ran the 5' RACE reads through MiXCR, one entry per CDR3 protein. The sample comprises 700,000 to 800,000 distinct CDR3 sequences, more than 40% of which are singletons, and around 20% rests with the top ten. Germline V gene sequence: CDR1 SQVTM, CDR2 ANQGSEA. The CDR3 covers 17 residues. J lost 2 bases, V lost 6 bases, and 17 bases had no gene match. The data were obtained in a study of blood T cells in healthy people across ages. Study overall: About one barcoded beta molecule per two T cells was captured by template switching.

The sample providers were healthy Caucasian people from Russia, aged about 6 to 95. V gene TRBV29-1 combines with J gene TRBJ2-3; TRBD2 aligns across 7 bases. The sequenced sample consisted of blood. The TCR originated in a woman aged 55-69 years in good health. The CDR3 nucleotides are TGCAGCGTCCGAAACCCGGGGAGGGCTCAGAACACAGATACGCAGTATTTT. Translating it yields CSVRNPGRAQNTDTQYF.